This is a list of T cell receptor beta chains from one sample in a study of identifying expanded T cells in peripheral blood. Some clones are missing from TCRdb's copy, which holds only in-frame ones; the method was immunoSEQ multiplex PCR. The sample carries about 58,000 clones, about four fifths recorded once. The sequenced material came from blood. All receptors derive from a person aged 18 to 75 in good health. CDR3s include the opening cysteine and the closing phenylalanine or tryptophan. Each record gives: V gene, clone size, J gene, D gene, CDR3 protein, CDR3 DNA. The D gene is left open where the match is weak. A clone size is listed for some rows: how often the clone was seen (once, few, many), or a class if it is expanded.

TRBV7-2	-	TRBJ2-1	TRBD2	CASSLSWGGRTTNEQFF	TGTGCCAGCAGCTTAAGTTGGGGCGGGAGGACGACTAATGAGCAGTTCTTC
TRBV6-7	-	TRBJ1-2	-	CASSYSGGYGYTF	TGTGCCAGCAGTTACTCAGGGGGCTATGGCTACACCTTC
TRBV30	once	TRBJ2-3	TRBD1	CAWRQGARTDTQYF	TGTGCCTGGAGACAGGGGGCACGCACAGATACGCAGTATTTT
TRBV19	-	TRBJ2-2	-	CASIAIGGPGGELFF	TGTGCCAGTATAGCCATCGGGGGGCCTGGTGGGGAGCTGTTTTTT
TRBV5-6	once	TRBJ1-5	-	CASSETGQRDQPQHF	TGTGCCAGCAGCGAGACAGGACAGAGAGATCAGCCCCAGCATTTT
TRBV28	-	TRBJ2-7	-	CASSSGVYEQYF	TGTGCCAGCAGTTCTGGGGTGTACGAGCAGTACTTC
TRBV7-2	-	TRBJ2-1	TRBD1	CASSSTGTEYNEQFF	TGTGCCAGCAGCTCTACCGGGACAGAGTACAATGAGCAGTTCTTC
TRBV2	-	TRBJ1-1	-	CASSQTPGATEAFF	TGTGCCAGCAGCCAAACCCCAGGGGCGACTGAAGCTTTCTTT
TRBV5-6	-	TRBJ2-7	TRBD1	CASSGRTGPGEQYF	TGTGCCAGCAGCGGGCGGACAGGGCCGGGCGAGCAGTACTTC
TRBV5-6	once	TRBJ1-4	-	CASSTSYDRTQLGEKLFF	TGTGCCAGCAGCACCTCGTATGACAGAACTCAACTAGGGGAAAAACTGTTTTTT
TRBV5-1	-	TRBJ1-2	-	CASSLSTASYGYTF	TGCGCCAGCAGCTTGTCTACAGCCTCCTATGGCTACACCTTC
TRBV5-6	-	TRBJ2-7	-	CASSHRQYEQYF	TGTGCCAGCAGCCATCGACAGTACGAGCAGTACTTC
TRBV7-2	-	TRBJ2-1	-	CASSLRNEQFF	TGTGCCAGCAGCTTACGGAATGAGCAGTTCTTC
TRBV7-9	-	TRBJ1-3	-	CASSWLDLRAGNTIYF	TGTGCCAGCAGCTGGCTCGACCTTAGAGCTGGAAACACCATATATTTT
TRBV19	-	TRBJ2-2	TRBD2	CASSPTSGSVGELFF	TGTGCCAGTAGCCCGACTAGCGGGAGTGTCGGGGAGCTGTTTTTT
TRBV14	-	TRBJ2-1	-	CASSQGAGEQFF	TGTGCCAGCAGCCAAGGGGCGGGGGAGCAGTTCTTC
TRBV7-7	-	TRBJ2-5	TRBD1	CASSSGTGVETQYF	TGTGCCAGCAGCTCCGGGACAGGGGTCGAGACCCAGTACTTC
TRBV6-5	-	TRBJ2-3	TRBD2	CASSLTSGTTHTQYF	TGTGCCAGCAGTTTGACTAGCGGAACCACCCATACGCAGTATTTT
TRBV27	-	TRBJ2-3	-	CASSLSPSDTQYF	TGTGCCAGCAGTTTATCCCCGTCAGATACGCAGTATTTT
TRBV5-6	-	TRBJ2-7	-	CASSLGGGPYYEQYF	TGTGCCAGCAGCTTGGGGGGAGGACCCTACTACGAGCAGTACTTC
TRBV13	-	TRBJ2-1	TRBD1	CASSLVYGGQGTYNEQFF	TGTGCCAGCAGCTTAGTCTATGGGGGACAGGGGACCTACAATGAGCAGTTCTTC
TRBV2	-	TRBJ2-1	-	CASSVVGGGLQFF	TGTGCCAGCAGTGTAGTAGGGGGAGGGTTGCAGTTCTTC